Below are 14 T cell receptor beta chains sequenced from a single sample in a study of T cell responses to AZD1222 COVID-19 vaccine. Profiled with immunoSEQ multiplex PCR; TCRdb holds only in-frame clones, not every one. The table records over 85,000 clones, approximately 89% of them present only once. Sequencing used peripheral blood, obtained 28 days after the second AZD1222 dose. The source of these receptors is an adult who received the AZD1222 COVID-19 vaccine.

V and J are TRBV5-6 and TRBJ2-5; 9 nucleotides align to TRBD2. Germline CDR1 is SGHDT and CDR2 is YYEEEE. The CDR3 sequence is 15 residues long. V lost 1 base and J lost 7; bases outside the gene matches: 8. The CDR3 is CASSLPSGGPRTQYF. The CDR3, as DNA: TGTGCCAGCAGCTTGCCGAGCGGGGGGCCCAGGACCCAGTACTTC.

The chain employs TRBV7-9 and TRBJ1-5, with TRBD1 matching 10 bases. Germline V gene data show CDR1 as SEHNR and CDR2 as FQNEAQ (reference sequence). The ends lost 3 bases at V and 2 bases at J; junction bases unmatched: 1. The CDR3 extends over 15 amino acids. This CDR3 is CASSLGTGGNQPQHF. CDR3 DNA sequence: TGTGCCAGCAGCTTGGGGACAGGGGGCAATCAGCCCCAGCATTTT.

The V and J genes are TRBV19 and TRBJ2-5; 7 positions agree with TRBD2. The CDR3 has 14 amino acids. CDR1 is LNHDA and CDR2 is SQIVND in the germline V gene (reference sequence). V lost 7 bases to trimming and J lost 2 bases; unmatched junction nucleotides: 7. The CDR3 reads CASKAGSLQETQYF. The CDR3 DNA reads TGTGCCAGTAAAGCGGGGTCCCTTCAAGAGACCCAGTACTTC.

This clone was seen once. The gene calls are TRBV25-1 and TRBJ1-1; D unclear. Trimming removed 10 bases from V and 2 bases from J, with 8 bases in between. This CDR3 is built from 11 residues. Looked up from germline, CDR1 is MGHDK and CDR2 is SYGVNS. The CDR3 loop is CATTGNTEAFF. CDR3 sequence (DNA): TGTGCCACTACGGGTAACACTGAAGCTTTCTTT.

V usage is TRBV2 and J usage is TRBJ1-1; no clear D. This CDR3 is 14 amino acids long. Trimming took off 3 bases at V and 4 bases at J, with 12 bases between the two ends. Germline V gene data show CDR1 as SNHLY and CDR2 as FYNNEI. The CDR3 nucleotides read TGTGCCAGCAGTGACTCTCGAATCCCCACTGAAGCTTTCTTT. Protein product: CASSDSRIPTEAFF.

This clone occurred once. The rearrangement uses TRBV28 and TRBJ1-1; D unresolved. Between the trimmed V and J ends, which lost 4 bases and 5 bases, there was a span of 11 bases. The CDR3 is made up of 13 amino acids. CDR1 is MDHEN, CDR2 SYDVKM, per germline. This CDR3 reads CASSSEGPTEAFF. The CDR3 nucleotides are TGTGCCAGCAGTTCAGAGGGCCCAACTGAAGCTTTCTTT.

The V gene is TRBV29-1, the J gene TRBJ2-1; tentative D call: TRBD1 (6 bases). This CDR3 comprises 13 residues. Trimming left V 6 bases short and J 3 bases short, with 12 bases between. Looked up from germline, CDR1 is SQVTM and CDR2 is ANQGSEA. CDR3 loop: CSVHLTGYNEQFF. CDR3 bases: TGCAGCGTCCATCTGACAGGCTACAATGAGCAGTTCTTC.

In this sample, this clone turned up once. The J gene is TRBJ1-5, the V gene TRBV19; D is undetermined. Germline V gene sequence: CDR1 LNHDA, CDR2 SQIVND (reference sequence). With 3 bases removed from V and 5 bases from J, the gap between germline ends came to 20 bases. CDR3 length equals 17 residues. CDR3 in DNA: TGTGCCAGTAGTATTGGTCTAGGCACCTATGTCGATCAGCCCCAGCATTTT. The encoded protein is CASSIGLGTYVDQPQHF.

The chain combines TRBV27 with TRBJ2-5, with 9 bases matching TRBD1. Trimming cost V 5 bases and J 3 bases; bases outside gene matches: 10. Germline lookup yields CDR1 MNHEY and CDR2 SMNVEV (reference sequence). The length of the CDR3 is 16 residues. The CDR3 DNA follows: TGTGCCAGCAGTCCGTTACAGGGGGCGCGTGAAGAGACCCAGTACTTC. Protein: CASSPLQGAREETQYF.

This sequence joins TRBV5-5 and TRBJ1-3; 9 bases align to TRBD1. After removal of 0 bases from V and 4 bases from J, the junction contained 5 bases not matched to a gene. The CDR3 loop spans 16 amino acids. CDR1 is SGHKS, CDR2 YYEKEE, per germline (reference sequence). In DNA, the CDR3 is TGTGCCAGCAGCTTGGGGACAGGGGCGGTCGGAAACACCATATATTTT. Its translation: CASSLGTGAVGNTIYF.

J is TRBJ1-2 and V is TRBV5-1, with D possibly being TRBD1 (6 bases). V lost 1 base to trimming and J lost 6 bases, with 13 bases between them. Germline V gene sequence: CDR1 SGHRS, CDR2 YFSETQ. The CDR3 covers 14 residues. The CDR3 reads CASSLSVQGDGYTF. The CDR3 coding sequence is TGCGCCAGCAGCTTGTCTGTACAGGGTGATGGCTACACCTTC. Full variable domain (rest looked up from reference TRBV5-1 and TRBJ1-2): KAGVTQTPRYLIKTRGQQVTLSCSPISGHRSVSWYQQTPGQGLQFLFEYFSETQRNKGNFPGRFSGRQFSNSRSEMNVSTLELGDSALYLCASSLSVQGDGYTFGSGTRLTVV.

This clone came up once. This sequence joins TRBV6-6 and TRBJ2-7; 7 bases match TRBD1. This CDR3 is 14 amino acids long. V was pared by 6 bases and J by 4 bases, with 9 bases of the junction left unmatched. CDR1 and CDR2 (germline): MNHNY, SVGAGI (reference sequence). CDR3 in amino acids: CASSAVTGPYEQYF. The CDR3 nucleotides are TGTGCCAGCAGCGCCGTGACAGGGCCGTACGAGCAGTACTTC.

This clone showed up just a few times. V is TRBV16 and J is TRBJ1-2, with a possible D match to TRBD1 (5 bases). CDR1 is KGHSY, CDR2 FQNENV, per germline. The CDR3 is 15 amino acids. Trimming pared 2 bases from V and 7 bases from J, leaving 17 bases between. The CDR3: CASSQDTQGMVGYTF. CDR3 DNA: TGTGCCAGCAGCCAAGACACCCAGGGCATGGTTGGCTACACCTTC.

CDR3 region: CSVVLQGNEQFF. The CDR3 DNA reads TGCAGCGTTGTCTTACAGGGGAATGAGCAGTTCTTC. The chain couples TRBV29-1 to TRBJ2-1, with 7 positions matching TRBD1. This CDR3 has 12 amino acids. After removal of 4 bases from V and 7 bases from J, the junction contained 4 bases not matched to a gene. The germline gives CDR1 SQVTM, CDR2 ANQGSEA.